The 13 T cell receptor beta chains below all came from one sample that was sequenced in a study of T cells in Graves' hyperthyroidism and ophthalmopathy (dated by TCRdb to between 2019 and 2020). Receptor amplification or capture employed multiplex PCR. Sequencer: Illumina HiSeq 2000. Amplification of TCR beta CDR3 regions was carried out from RNA transcripts. The first round of RT-PCR for the TCR CDR3 was performed with the HTBI primer set and the Qiagen OneStep RT-PCR kit. TCRdb's own reprocessing of the public reads used fastp at Q25 and MiXCR and kept productive beta chains. Here each entry gathers all rows of one CDR3 protein and keeps the most common genes and DNA. This sample has some 800,000 distinct CDR3 sequences in its table, and approximately 40% of those were observed once. The top ten clonotypes cover 8% to 9% of the sample. Sequenced material: blood. These receptors were obtained from a man younger than 35 with Graves' hyperthyroidism.

This clonotype was picked up many times. The rearrangement links TRBV10-2 to TRBJ1-2; 7 bases are a match to TRBD1. V gave up 8 bases and J gave up 3 bases; unmatched junction bases: 3. CDR1 is WSHSY and CDR2 is SAAADI in the germline V gene. The CDR3 has 12 residues. For the CDR3, the DNA is TGCGCCAGCCAGGGGACAGACTATGGCTACACCTTC. This sequence encodes CASQGTDYGYTF.

This chain uses TRBV15 with TRBJ2-5, with D possibly matching TRBD2 (5 bases). Trimming took 6 bases from V and 1 from J, leaving 12 bases between them. Per germline, CDR1 LNHNV and CDR2 YYDKDF (reference sequence). There are 14 residues in the CDR3. The CDR3 DNA follows: TGTGCCACCAGGGACCACGGGATCCAAGAGACCCAGTACTTC. As protein: CATRDHGIQETQYF.

This clonotype appeared many times. The rearrangement uses TRBV2 and TRBJ1-5, with D unresolved. This CDR3 contains 15 residues. Germline V lookup: CDR1 SNHLY, CDR2 FYNNEI. Trimming pared 5 bases from V and 1 base from J, leaving 12 bases between. The CDR3 sequence: CASSSGTQSNQPQHF. The CDR3 nucleotides read TGTGCCAGCAGTTCCGGCACACAAAGCAATCAGCCCCAGCATTTT.

The chain has TRBV7-8 and TRBJ2-5, with TRBD2 matching 8 bases. V gave up 5 bases and J gave up 5 bases; unmatched junction bases: 13. The CDR3 is 16 amino acids. CDR1 SGHVS and CDR2 FQNEAQ come from the germline V gene. In nucleotides, the CDR3 is TGTGCCAGCAGCCAAGTTAGCGGGACCGGGGATGAGACCCAGTACTTC. It specifies CASSQVSGTGDETQYF.

This clonotype was recorded a few times. V is TRBV19 and J is TRBJ1-2, with D possibly TRBD1 on 5 matching bases. The CDR3 totals 14 residues. Germline lookup yields CDR1 LNHDA and CDR2 SQIVND (reference sequence). Deletions cut 5 bases from V and 7 bases from J, with 17 bases between. CDR3 loop: CASSADIRSGGYTF. The CDR3 region has the DNA TGTGCCAGTAGTGCGGACATCCGATCTGGTGGCTACACCTTC.

The chain couples TRBV12-3 or TRBV12-4 to TRBJ2-5, with a tentative D call TRBD2 (5 bases). This CDR3 has 14 amino acids. The ends were cut back, 6 bases at V and 2 bases at J, with 13 bases in the middle. The CDR3 DNA sequence: TGTGCCAGCAGGGAGGAGAGCCCACAAGAGACCCAGTACTTC. This encodes CASREESPQETQYF.

A few counts support this clonotype. The gene calls are TRBV7-2 and TRBJ1-5; no clear D gene. Germline lookup yields CDR1 SGHTA and CDR2 FQGNSA. This CDR3 is built from 15 residues. V was pared by 5 bases and J by 0 bases, with 11 bases between. DNA of the CDR3: TGTGCCAGCAGCCCGACGGTAATTAGCAATCAGCCCCAGCATTTT. Its protein is CASSPTVISNQPQHF.

This clonotype has more than one count but fewer than ten. The chain links TRBV4-1 to TRBJ1-5, with a weak D call TRBD1 (6 bases). V lost 1 base to trimming and J lost 1 base, with 14 bases between them. This CDR3 has 17 amino acids. The germline V gene has CDR1 MGHRA and CDR2 YSYEKL. The chain's CDR3 is CASSQGIAGGSNQPQHF. DNA for the CDR3: TGCGCCAGCAGCCAAGGGATAGCGGGGGGCAGCAATCAGCCCCAGCATTTT.

There are a few counts of this clonotype. The chain has TRBV5-6 and TRBJ1-6; possible D gene TRBD1, 5 bases. The V end lost 5 bases, the J end lost 10 bases, and 19 bases lay between the germline ends. The CDR3 is 15 residues long. CDR1 is SGHDT and CDR2 is YYEEEE in the germline V gene. CDR3 in DNA: TGTGCCAGCAGTCTGGGACCGAGGGATGCGTCACCCCTCCACTTT. Protein: CASSLGPRDASPLHF.

The rearrangement uses TRBV10-3 and TRBJ1-5; 8 bases map to TRBD1. CDR1 is ENHRY, CDR2 SYGVKD, per germline. The CDR3 spans 14 residues. The V and J ends lost 6 bases and 3 bases, in that order; junction bases with no gene match: 4. The CDR3: CAISRTGSNQPQHF. DNA of the CDR3: TGTGCCATCAGCAGGACAGGGTCCAATCAGCCCCAGCATTTT.

This clonotype was seen ten or more times. The gene calls are TRBV9 and TRBJ2-5, with D hard to call. V was clipped by 4 bases and J by 2 bases, with 9 bases between them. Germline V gene lookup returns CDR1 SGDLS and CDR2 YYNGEE. The CDR3 length is 13 residues. The CDR3 coding sequence is TGTGCCAGCAGCCCCGCACGGCAAGAGACCCAGTACTTC. Its protein product is CASSPARQETQYF. The whole variable domain, filled in from reference TRBV9 and TRBJ2-5, reads DSGVTQTPKHLITATGQRVTLRCSPRSGDLSVYWYQQSLDQGLQFLIQYYNGEERAKGNILERFSAQQFPDLHSELNLSSLELGDSALYFCASSPARQETQYFGPGTRLLVL.

This clonotype was detected ten times or more. The V call is TRBV9, the J call TRBJ1-6; D gene ambiguous. CDR1 is SGDLS, CDR2 YYNGEE, per germline. The CDR3 totals 13 residues. The V and J ends lost 4 bases and 8 bases respectively, with 10 bases between them. The CDR3, as DNA: TGTGCCAGCAGCTTAACCCCACATTCACCCCTCCACTTT. Translation: CASSLTPHSPLHF.

This clonotype was observed a handful of times. The chain is built from TRBV19 and TRBJ1-5, with a possible D match to TRBD1 (6 bases). The V gene lost 8 bases and the J gene lost 4 bases, with 24 bases spanning the gap. Germline V gene lookup returns CDR1 LNHDA and CDR2 SQIVND (reference sequence). The CDR3 spans 17 residues. The CDR3 nucleotides are TGTGCCAGTTTAGGTAGAGGTGGACAGCTGGAAAATCAGCCCCAGCATTTT. Its protein product is CASLGRGGQLENQPQHF.